One and the same sample provided the 20 T cell receptor beta chains below, sequenced in a study of T cells in localized non-small cell lung cancer. Profiled with immunoSEQ multiplex PCR; TCRdb holds only in-frame clones, not every one. The sample records about 74,000 clones, 84% being singletons. Material: peripheral blood, obtained before any cancer treatment. Receptors originate from a female donor aged 60 or older with stage I lung adenocarcinoma.

This clone was found many times. This sequence joins TRBV2 and TRBJ1-4, with D perhaps matching TRBD1 (6 bases). Trimming cost V 7 bases and J 8 bases, with 14 bases left between them. Germline assignment: CDR1 SNHLY and CDR2 FYNNEI. The CDR3 spans 13 residues. For the CDR3, the DNA is TGTGCCAGCAAGAATACAGGGCGGGAAAAACTGTTTTTT. Translation: CASKNTGREKLFF.

The CDR3 region is CASSPGEPYGYTF. In nucleotides, the CDR3 is TGTGCCAGCTCACCAGGGGAACCCTATGGCTACACCTTC. The rearrangement links TRBV18 to TRBJ1-2; D gene unclear. Trimming pared 2 bases from V and 4 bases from J, leaving 8 bases between. CDR1 and CDR2 from the germline V gene are KGHSH and LQKENI. The CDR3 loop spans 13 amino acids.

V and J are TRBV28 and TRBJ2-4; 8 nucleotides match TRBD2. CDR1 is MDHEN, CDR2 SYDVKM, per germline. Unmatched junction bases numbered 7, after V lost 5 bases and J lost 7 bases. The length of the CDR3 is 14 residues. CDR3 bases: TGTGCCAGCAGTCCCGGACTAGCTTACAACATTCAGTACTTC. It translates to CASSPGLAYNIQYF.

In its sample, this clone was seen once. The chain has TRBV4-2 and TRBJ2-5, with 7 bases fitting TRBD2. Trimming at V came to 4 bases and at J to 5 bases, leaving 19 bases not matched to a gene. CDR3 length: 18 residues. Germline lookup yields CDR1 LGHNA and CDR2 YNFKEQ. For the CDR3, the DNA is TGTGCCAGCAGCCCAACGCCCGGTTGGAGCGGGGTATGGGAGACCCAGTACTTC. It is translated as CASSPTPGWSGVWETQYF.

The CDR3 is CASSLGRLGLGGEQFF. CDR3 nucleotides: TGTGCCAGCAGCTTAGGTCGGCTGGGCCTAGGCGGTGAGCAGTTCTTC. The V gene is TRBV7-2, the J gene TRBJ2-1; D remains ambiguous. This CDR3 is built from 16 residues. Germline CDR1 and CDR2: SGHTA and FQGNSA. The V end lost 1 base, the J end lost 9 bases, and 19 bases lay between the germline ends. The variable domain in full, with the rest retrieved from reference TRBV7-2 and TRBJ2-1, is GAGVSQSPSNKVTEKGKDVELRCDPISGHTALYWYRQSLGQGLEFLIYFQGNSAPDKSGLPSDRFSAERTGGSVSTLTIQRTQQEDSAVYLCASSLGRLGLGGEQFFGPGTRLTVL.

This chain links TRBV5-1 with TRBJ2-5; 7 bases line up with TRBD2. The trim removed 2 bases at V and 4 bases at J, leaving 8 bases unmatched. The CDR3 loop spans 15 amino acids. The germline V gene encodes CDR1 SGHRS and CDR2 YFSETQ. This chain's CDR3 is CASSFGGSLVETQYF. The CDR3 DNA follows: TGCGCCAGCAGCTTCGGCGGGAGCTTGGTAGAGACCCAGTACTTC.

The V and J genes are TRBV19 and TRBJ1-2; 9 positions match TRBD1. This CDR3 is built from 13 residues. Germline-derived CDR1 and CDR2 are LNHDA and SQIVND (reference sequence). V shed 3 bases, J shed 7 bases, and the junction held 3 bases outside the gene matches. CDR3 nucleotides: TGTGCCAGTAGTATCGTGACAGGGGGTGGCTACACCTTC. Its translation is CASSIVTGGGYTF. Full variable domain (missing parts from reference TRBV19 and TRBJ1-2): DGGITQSPKYLFRKEGQNVTLSCEQNLNHDAMYWYRQDPGQGLRLIYYSQIVNDFQKGDIAEGYSVSREKKESFPLTVTSAQKNPTAFYLCASSIVTGGGYTFGSGTRLTVV.

The J gene is TRBJ2-3, the V gene TRBV2; D perhaps matches TRBD1 (6 bases). CDR3 length equals 14 residues. V lost 6 bases, J lost 5 bases, and 15 bases lay in between. CDR1 is SNHLY and CDR2 is FYNNEI in the germline V gene. The CDR3 loop reads CASRRATGRDTQYF. CDR3 DNA sequence: TGTGCCAGCAGGCGAGCGACAGGAAGAGATACGCAGTATTTT. The entire variable domain, with the rest obtained from reference TRBV2 and TRBJ2-3, is as follows: EPEVTQTPSHQVTQMGQEVILRCVPISNHLYFYWYRQILGQKVEFLVSFYNNEISEKSEIFDDQFSVERPDGSNFTLKIRSTKLEDSAMYFCASRRATGRDTQYFGPGTRLTVL.

This clone was counted only a few times. The chain joins TRBV19 to TRBJ1-2, with 9 nucleotides matching TRBD1. This CDR3 comprises 14 residues. Germline V gene data show CDR1 as LNHDA and CDR2 as SQIVND (reference sequence). V lost 6 bases to trimming and J lost 6 bases; unmatched junction nucleotides: 8. The CDR3 region has the DNA TGTGCCAGTAGCGATGGACAGGGGATAAATGGCTACACCTTC. This encodes CASSDGQGINGYTF.

This chain uses TRBV28 with TRBJ1-4; no reliable D call. CDR1 is MDHEN and CDR2 is SYDVKM in the germline V gene. V lost 6 bases and J lost 5, with 13 bases in between. The CDR3 extends over 14 amino acids. CDR3 DNA sequence: TGTGCCAGCAGCCCGGTTGGACGGAATGAAAAACTGTTTTTT. Translated: CASSPVGRNEKLFF.

The chain combines TRBV7-2 with TRBJ2-7; the D gene could be TRBD1 or TRBD2 (7 bases each). The CDR3 runs to 13 residues. The ends were cut back, 4 bases at V and 12 bases at J, with 19 bases in the middle. Germline V gene lookup returns CDR1 SGHTA and CDR2 FQGNSA. The CDR3 DNA follows: TGTGCCAGCAGCTCACAGGGGACTAATCGTCGGTACTTC. Translation gives CASSSQGTNRRYF.

The chain carries TRBV25-1 and TRBJ2-7, with D unclear. The germline gives CDR1 MGHDK, CDR2 SYGVNS. Between the trimmed V and J ends, which lost 3 bases and 6 bases, there was a span of 9 bases. This CDR3 contains 12 residues. CDR3 sequence (DNA): TGTGCCAGCAGTGACGGATTATTCGAGCAGTACTTC. This codes for CASSDGLFEQYF.

The V call is TRBV7-2, the J call TRBJ2-5; D gene uncertain. V dropped 2 bases and J dropped 0 bases, with 7 bases sitting between them. Germline V gives CDR1 SGHTA, CDR2 FQGNSA. CDR3 size: 14 residues. The CDR3 here is CASSLPGYQETQYF. CDR3 in DNA: TGTGCCAGCAGCTTACCCGGGTACCAAGAGACCCAGTACTTC.

The V and J genes are TRBV28 and TRBJ2-7; maybe TRBD2 (6 bases). This CDR3 is built from 15 residues. V lost 6 bases to trimming and J lost 0 bases, with 15 bases between them. CDR1 is MDHEN and CDR2 is SYDVKM in the germline V gene. CDR3 loop: CASRVADLNSYEQYF. CDR3 coding DNA: TGTGCCAGCAGAGTAGCGGACCTAAACTCCTACGAGCAGTACTTC.

The CDR3, as DNA: TGTGCCAGCAGCTTAGAATCAGGGCCAGATACGCAGTATTTT. Translation gives CASSLESGPDTQYF. The chain uses TRBV11-2 and TRBJ2-3; TRBD1 might be the D (5 bases). Trimming left V 0 bases short and J 4 bases short, with 8 bases between. The CDR3 covers 14 residues. The germline gives CDR1 SGHAT, CDR2 FQNNGV.

The genes are TRBV7-6 and TRBJ2-7; 15 nucleotides match TRBD2. V lost 2 bases to trimming and J lost 4 bases; unmatched junction nucleotides: 18. The CDR3 has 21 residues. Germline V gives CDR1 SGHVS, CDR2 FNYEAQ. In DNA form, the CDR3 reads TGTGCCAGCAGCTTACCAATCACCGGGACTAGCGGGAGGCAGGAGGTGTACGAGCAGTACTTC. Its protein is CASSLPITGTSGRQEVYEQYF.

The J gene is TRBJ1-1, the V gene TRBV11-1, with D possibly being TRBD1 (5 bases). The germline V gene encodes CDR1 SGHAT and CDR2 FQDESV (reference sequence). V lost 0 bases, J lost 3 bases, and 8 bases lay in between. The length of the CDR3 is 14 residues. CDR3 coding DNA: TGTGCCAGCAGCTTAGCGAGGGGTCACACTGAAGCTTTCTTT. As protein: CASSLARGHTEAFF.

The table lists this clone with a count of one. The V gene is TRBV11-3, the J gene TRBJ1-2; the D is unclear. V lost 1 base and J lost 1, with 7 bases in between. The CDR3 runs 14 residues. Germline assignment: CDR1 SGHNT and CDR2 YENEEA. The CDR3 nucleotides read TGTGCCAGCAGCTTAGGGGATAATAACTATGGCTACACCTTC. It is translated as CASSLGDNNYGYTF.

The V and J genes are TRBV13 and TRBJ1-2; TRBD1 might be the D (5 bases). This CDR3 is built from 15 residues. The V gene lost 5 bases and the J gene lost 4 bases, with 17 bases spanning the gap. The germline gives CDR1 PRHDT, CDR2 FYEKMQ (reference sequence). DNA for the CDR3: TGTGCCAGCAGCCAAAACCCGGGGAGGGGCTATGGCTACACCTTC. Its translation is CASSQNPGRGYGYTF.

V is TRBV18 and J is TRBJ1-2; 9 bases are shared with TRBD1. J lost 4 bases, V lost 3 bases, and 12 bases had no gene match. Germline V gene sequence: CDR1 KGHSH, CDR2 LQKENI. This CDR3 is built from 17 residues. The CDR3 DNA sequence: TGTGCCAGCTCACCCACGGCCGGGGACAGGGACCTCTATGGCTACACCTTC. Its translation is CASSPTAGDRDLYGYTF.